This TCR beta chain was observed in a study of siplizumab effects on memory and regulatory T cells. Findings and caveats of the study: Both greater diversity than memory cells and a major contribution to the alloresponse seemed to characterize naive T cells.

Libraries were prepared by immunoSEQ multiplex PCR; TCRdb keeps only in-frame clonotypes and omits some of them. The sample shows 50,000 to 70,000 clones, around 96% of them seen only once. CDR1 is MNHNY and CDR2 is SVGAGI in the germline V gene (reference sequence). V lost 0 bases and J 1 base, leaving 6 bases between the germline ends. CDR3 length equals 14 residues. With respect to this clone: What it recognizes is unknown.

The specimen was naive CD8+ T cells sorted from blood. V usage is TRBV6-6 and J usage is TRBJ1-1, with no clear D. The receptor's source is a human donor in good health. The CDR3 coding sequence is TGTGCCAGCAGTTACTCGATGGGGAACACTGAAGCTTTCTTT. This translates into CASSYSMGNTEAFF.